The text below deals with one T cell receptor beta chain. This entry belongs to a study of blood T cell repertoires in COVID-19. On the study more broadly: Researchers got acute and convalescent COVID-19 samples from the United States, Italy and Spain. From T cells, B-cell-depleted T cells, or PBMCs came the material, which was cDNA or gDNA.

Per the original data handling: Reference gene primer amplification yielded estimated nucleated cell counts. The repertoire was sequenced with immunoSEQ multiplex PCR; TCRdb's copy has only in-frame clones and lacks some. V, J and clone size reflect that table, while D and trimming were determined from the DNA. Of some 200,000 clones listed, roughly 87% are singletons. V shed 6 bases, J shed 1 base, and the junction held 6 bases outside the gene matches. Germline values: CDR1 SGHNT, CDR2 YYREEE (reference sequence). CDR3 length: 15 amino acids. Sequencing used peripheral blood. This chain uses TRBV5-4 with TRBJ2-7; 11 nucleotides agree with TRBD2. This sequence originates from a woman aged 18-35 years who had recovered from COVID-19. CDR3 DNA: TGTGCCAGCACCGAAAGACTAGCGGGGTCCTACGAGCAGTACTTC. Translation gives CASTERLAGSYEQYF.